The 14 T cell receptor beta chains in this list originate from one sample, sequenced in a study of T cells in localized non-small cell lung cancer. This table comes from immunoSEQ multiplex PCR, and its TCRdb copy is limited to in-frame clones, with some not included. This table has several hundred clones, 25% to 30% appearing once. The starting material was normal lung tissue next to the tumor, obtained before any cancer treatment. These TCRs come from a male donor aged 60 or over with stage III lung adenocarcinoma.

This clone was seen more than once but under ten times. The chain links TRBV7-2 to TRBJ1-5; 8 bases align to TRBD1. Germline V gene sequence: CDR1 SGHTA, CDR2 FQGNSA. The CDR3 length is 13 residues. The junction had 3 bases not matched to a gene; V was cut back by 8 bases and J by 3 bases. The CDR3 here is CASGQGFNQPQHF. The DNA for the CDR3 is TGTGCCAGCGGACAGGGATTCAATCAGCCCCAGCATTTT.

This rearrangement joins TRBV19 to TRBJ2-2; the D is unclear. Trimming shortened V by 3 bases and J by 2 bases, and 7 bases separated the two germline ends. The CDR3 covers 14 residues. Per germline, CDR1 LNHDA and CDR2 SQIVND (reference sequence). The chain's CDR3 is CASSILPNTGELFF. The DNA for the CDR3 is TGTGCCAGTAGTATTCTTCCCAACACCGGGGAGCTGTTTTTT.

A few counts support this clone. This chain uses TRBV19 with TRBJ2-7, with TRBD1 matching 12 bases. CDR3 length: 15 amino acids. The germline V gene has CDR1 LNHDA and CDR2 SQIVND (reference sequence). With V trimmed by 5 bases and J by 12 bases, 14 bases remained unmatched. CDR3 DNA sequence: TGTGCCAGTAGTTCCCGGGACAGGGGGCGCCCCGTTCGGTACTTC. This gives the protein CASSSRDRGRPVRYF.

The sample holds a few counts of this clone. The rearrangement joins TRBV28 to TRBJ1-6, with D perhaps TRBD1 (5 bases). V was trimmed by 5 bases and J by 12 bases, leaving 11 bases between them. The CDR3 runs 12 residues. The germline CDR1 and CDR2 sequences are MDHEN and SYDVKM. The DNA for the CDR3 is TGTGCCAGCAGTCCCCCTAGGGGACCCCTCCACTTT. This translates into CASSPPRGPLHF.

The rearrangement uses TRBV5-1 and TRBJ1-6; D not certain. This CDR3 has 16 residues. The V end lost 2 bases, the J end lost 1 base, and 10 bases lay between the germline ends. In germline, CDR1 is SGHRS, CDR2 YFSETQ. The chain's CDR3 is CASSFNQASYNSPLHF. The CDR3 DNA reads TGCGCCAGCAGCTTTAATCAGGCGTCCTATAATTCACCCCTCCACTTT.

J is TRBJ1-1 and V is TRBV30; no definite D call. This CDR3 comprises 12 residues. Germline V gene lookup returns CDR1 GTSNPN and CDR2 SVGIG (reference sequence). V was pared by 3 bases and J by 5 bases, with 10 bases between. The CDR3 is CAWRDRVTEAFF. The CDR3 DNA reads TGTGCCTGGAGGGACCGGGTGACTGAAGCTTTCTTT. Looking up the rest from reference TRBV30 and TRBJ1-1 gives the full variable domain: SQTIHQWPATLVQPVGSPLSLECTVEGTSNPNLYWYRQAAGRGLQLLFYSVGIGQISSEVPQNLSASRPQDRQFILSSKKLLLSDSGFYLCAWRDRVTEAFFGQGTRLTVV.

In its sample, this clone was seen a few times. This chain uses TRBV11-3 with TRBJ2-3; D is possibly TRBD1 (5 bases). V gave up 5 bases and J gave up 0 bases, with 12 bases separating them. Germline CDR1 reads SGHNT; CDR2 reads YENEEA. The CDR3 length is 15 residues. Here the CDR3 DNA reads TGTGCCAGCAGCCCCGCCCAGGGTAGCACAGATACGCAGTATTTT. Translating it yields CASSPAQGSTDTQYF.

The gene calls are TRBV19 and TRBJ2-3; 12 nucleotides align to TRBD2. The CDR3 is made up of 15 amino acids. Germline lookup yields CDR1 LNHDA and CDR2 SQIVND (reference sequence). V lost 3 bases to trimming and J lost 8 bases; unmatched junction nucleotides: 6. The CDR3 region is CASSIQTSGSGTQYF. In DNA form, the CDR3 reads TGTGCCAGTAGTATCCAGACTAGCGGGAGTGGTACGCAGTATTTT.

The J gene is TRBJ1-2, the V gene TRBV14; D may be TRBD1 (6 bases). CDR3 size: 14 residues. V lost 0 bases to trimming and J lost 6 bases, with 11 bases between them. Germline V CDR1 and CDR2: SGHDN, FVKESK. The CDR3 DNA is TGTGCCAGCAGCCAAGAGGTGGGGGGCCATGGCTACACCTTC. It is translated as CASSQEVGGHGYTF.

The CDR3 here is CASSLTAGASNEQFF. In DNA, the CDR3 is TGCGCCAGCAGCTTGACAGCGGGGGCAAGCAATGAGCAGTTCTTC. V and J are TRBV5-1 and TRBJ2-1; 8 bases are shared with TRBD2. Germline CDR1 and CDR2: SGHRS and YFSETQ. J was trimmed by 6 bases and V by 1 base; bases with no gene match: 6. The length of the CDR3 is 15 residues.

The V call is TRBV11-3, the J call TRBJ2-2, with 7 nucleotides matching TRBD1. Germline CDR1 reads SGHNT; CDR2 reads YENEEA. The CDR3 loop spans 14 amino acids. Trimming cost V 4 bases and J 7 bases; bases outside gene matches: 6. CDR3: CASSWDRDLGELFF. The CDR3 DNA follows: TGTGCCAGCAGCTGGGACAGAGACCTCGGGGAGCTGTTTTTT.

CDR3 loop: CASSQDLTDTQYF. CDR3 sequence (DNA): TGTGCCAGCAGCCAAGATCTCACAGATACGCAGTATTTT. This chain joins TRBV14 and TRBJ2-3; D gene ambiguous. This CDR3 is built from 13 residues. Germline assignment: CDR1 SGHDN and CDR2 FVKESK. Trimming removed 0 bases at V and 2 bases at J, with 3 bases between.

By sample share, this clone is large. The rearrangement uses TRBV11-3 and TRBJ2-7; D perhaps matches TRBD2 (6 bases). V was clipped by 5 bases and J by 0 bases, with 14 bases between them. The CDR3 is 15 amino acids. Germline lookup yields CDR1 SGHNT and CDR2 YENEEA. The CDR3 sequence is CASSASRDSSYEQYF. The CDR3 DNA follows: TGTGCCAGCAGCGCGAGCCGGGACTCCTCCTACGAGCAGTACTTC.

This clone is large in the sample. The genes are TRBV6-8 and TRBJ2-3; 10 positions agree with TRBD1. In germline, CDR1 is MNHGY, CDR2 SAAAGT. The junction had 3 bases not matched to a gene; V was cut back by 6 bases and J by 0 bases. The CDR3 loop spans 15 amino acids. DNA for the CDR3: TGTGCCAGCAGCAGGACAGGGGGTAGCACAGATACGCAGTATTTT. Amino acids: CASSRTGGSTDTQYF.